The source of this TCR beta chain is a study of control samples from healthy donors and cancer patients. Assay used: immunoSEQ multiplex PCR; TCRdb lists only in-frame clones, some missing. The sample has around 170,000 clones, around 88% seen once. Trimming removed 1 base from V and 6 bases from J; junction bases left unmatched: 2. Looked up from germline, CDR1 is SGHAT and CDR2 is FQDESV (reference sequence). CDR3 length: 14 residues. The sequenced sample was blood. This chain joins TRBV11-1 and TRBJ2-2; 7 nucleotides line up with TRBD1. The sequence was collected from a woman aged 25 to 45 in good health. The CDR3, as DNA: TGTGCCAGCAGCTTAGAAGGGACAGCCGGGGAGCTGTTTTTT. Translating it yields CASSLEGTAGELFF.